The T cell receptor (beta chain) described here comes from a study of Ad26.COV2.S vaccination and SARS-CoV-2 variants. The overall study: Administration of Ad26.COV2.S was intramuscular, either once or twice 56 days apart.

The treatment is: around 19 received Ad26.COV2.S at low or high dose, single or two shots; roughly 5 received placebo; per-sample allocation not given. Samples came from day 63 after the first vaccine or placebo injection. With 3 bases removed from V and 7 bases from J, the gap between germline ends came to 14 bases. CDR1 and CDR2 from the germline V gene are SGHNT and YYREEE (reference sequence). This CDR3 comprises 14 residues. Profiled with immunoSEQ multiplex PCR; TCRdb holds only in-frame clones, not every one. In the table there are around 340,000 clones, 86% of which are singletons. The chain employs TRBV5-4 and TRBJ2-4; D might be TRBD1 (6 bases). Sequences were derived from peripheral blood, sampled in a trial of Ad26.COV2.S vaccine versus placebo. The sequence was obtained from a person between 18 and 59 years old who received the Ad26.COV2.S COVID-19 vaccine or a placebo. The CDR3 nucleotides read TGTGCCAGCAGCTCCCCGGACAGCAGTAACATTCAGTACTTC. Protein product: CASSSPDSSNIQYF.